This TCR beta chain originates from a study of T-cell memory formation after mild COVID-19. Background on the study: Most TCR clusters belonged to a single donor.

Germline V gene sequence: CDR1 LGHNA, CDR2 YNFKEQ. Germline trimming cut 5 bases from V and 1 base from J; bases unmatched to any gene: 4. The CDR3 extends over 14 amino acids. TCRdb independently ran MiXCR on the 5' RACE reads; one entry per CDR3 protein. The sample contains under 300,000 distinct CDR3 sequences, 8.2% of which appear only once. This clonotype occurred many times. The TCR was taken from a man younger than 30 who had mild COVID-19 (a few samples of this study predate the infection). Cell type and time point are not known. This chain links TRBV4-2 with TRBJ2-5; 7 nucleotides agree with TRBD2. The sample comprised PBMCs or a T cell subset sorted from them (not recorded which). CDR3 sequence reads: CASSYGGFQETQYF. The CDR3 nucleotides are TGTGCCAGCAGCTACGGGGGGTTCCAAGAGACCCAGTACTTC.